Each of the 19 T cell receptor beta chains below was sequenced from the same sample in a study of blood T cell repertoires in COVID-19. The repertoire was sequenced with immunoSEQ multiplex PCR; TCRdb's copy has only in-frame clones and lacks some. The table has about 200,000 clones, approximately 90% seen once. The specimen was peripheral blood. Every receptor here comes from a man aged 25 to 45 with acute or convalescent COVID-19.

This clone was seen only once. V usage is TRBV19 and J usage is TRBJ1-5, with TRBD1 matching 8 bases. Germline lookup yields CDR1 LNHDA and CDR2 SQIVND (reference sequence). This CDR3 is 16 amino acids long. The ends lost 2 bases at V and 7 bases at J; junction bases unmatched: 10. CDR3 sequence (DNA): TGTGCCAGTAGTATAAGGTGGACAGGGTATTCCCAGCCCCAGCATTTT. Amino acids: CASSIRWTGYSQPQHF. The variable domain in full, completed from reference TRBV19 and TRBJ1-5, reads DGGITQSPKYLFRKEGQNVTLSCEQNLNHDAMYWYRQDPGQGLRLIYYSQIVNDFQKGDIAEGYSVSREKKESFPLTVTSAQKNPTAFYLCASSIRWTGYSQPQHFGDGTRLSIL.

In DNA form, the CDR3 reads TGCGCCAGCAGCTTGGTGCCAGCGGTGAGCACAGATACGCAGTATTTT. Its protein is CASSLVPAVSTDTQYF. The rearrangement joins TRBV5-1 to TRBJ2-3; the D gene is possibly TRBD2 (5 bases). V lost 0 bases and J 0 bases, leaving 11 bases between the germline ends. The germline CDR1 and CDR2 sequences are SGHRS and YFSETQ. The CDR3 totals 16 residues.

This rearrangement joins TRBV14 to TRBJ2-7; D perhaps matches TRBD2 (6 bases). Germline lookup yields CDR1 SGHDN and CDR2 FVKESK. The V and J ends lost 1 base and 6 bases respectively, with 10 bases between them. The CDR3 is 13 amino acids. CDR3 sequence: CASSQGLEGEQYF. DNA for the CDR3: TGTGCCAGCAGCCAAGGTCTGGAGGGCGAGCAGTACTTC. Complete variable domain (other parts from reference TRBV14 and TRBJ2-7): EAGVTQFPSHSVIEKGQTVTLRCDPISGHDNLYWYRRVMGKEIKFLLHFVKESKQDESGMPNNRFLAERTGGTYSTLKVQPAELEDSGVYFCASSQGLEGEQYFGPGTRLTVT.

The chain recombines TRBV20-1 with TRBJ1-5; D gene unclear. CDR3 length: 12 amino acids. Germline CDR1 DFQATT, CDR2 SNEGSKA (reference sequence). The V end lost 3 bases, the J end lost 5 bases, and 8 bases lay between the germline ends. Written as DNA, the CDR3 is TGCAGTGCTAGTTCGAGCTATCAGCCCCAGCATTTT. Its protein product is CSASSSYQPQHF.

The chain carries TRBV30 and TRBJ2-7, with D perhaps matching TRBD1 (5 bases). Per germline, CDR1 GTSNPN and CDR2 SVGIG (reference sequence). This CDR3 has 13 amino acids. Trimming removed 1 base at V and 2 bases at J, with 9 bases between. The CDR3 reads CAWSEGITYEQYF. The CDR3 DNA is TGTGCCTGGAGTGAGGGGATCACCTACGAGCAGTACTTC.

In its sample, this clone was seen a few times. V gene TRBV19 combines with J gene TRBJ1-1, with D possibly matching TRBD1 (6 bases). CDR1 LNHDA and CDR2 SQIVND come from the germline V gene (reference sequence). The germline V and J ends were trimmed by 6 bases and 0 bases, with 11 bases remaining between them. The CDR3 covers 14 residues. CDR3 DNA sequence: TGTGCCAGTAGGCCGGGACACGTGAACACTGAAGCTTTCTTT. It codes for CASRPGHVNTEAFF.

The chain recombines TRBV28 with TRBJ1-4, with D unclear. V was pared by 10 bases and J by 5 bases, with 11 bases between. Germline V lookup: CDR1 MDHEN, CDR2 SYDVKM. This CDR3 has 12 amino acids. CDR3 nucleotides: TGTGCCACCAGGAGATTGAATGAAAAACTGTTTTTT. Translated, it gives CATRRLNEKLFF.

The J gene is TRBJ1-2, the V gene TRBV6-5; 7 nucleotides agree with TRBD1. Germline-derived CDR1 and CDR2 are MNHEY and SVGAGI. The CDR3 runs to 12 residues. The trim removed 6 bases at V and 9 bases at J, leaving 7 bases unmatched. The CDR3 region is CASSDWDRRYTF. CDR3 bases: TGTGCCAGCAGCGATTGGGACAGACGCTACACCTTC.

This clone was seen just once. DNA of the CDR3: TGTGCCAGCTCACCTTCAGGACCGGGACAGCAAGAGACCCAGTACTTC. Translated: CASSPSGPGQQETQYF. The V gene is TRBV18, the J gene TRBJ2-5; 7 nucleotides line up with TRBD1. Trimming cost V 3 bases and J 2 bases; bases outside gene matches: 9. There are 16 residues in the CDR3. Germline CDR1 and CDR2: KGHSH and LQKENI.

The rearrangement joins TRBV10-1 to TRBJ1-1; D is unresolved. In germline, CDR1 is WNHNN, CDR2 SYGVQD (reference sequence). This CDR3 contains 13 residues. The germline V and J ends were trimmed by 7 bases and 1 base, with 10 bases remaining between them. As DNA, the CDR3 is TGCGCCAGCACTGCGGCTCAGAACACTGAAGCTTTCTTT. It is translated as CASTAAQNTEAFF.

The J gene is TRBJ1-4, the V gene TRBV10-3; 9 nucleotides align to TRBD1. This CDR3 spans 18 amino acids. J gave up 8 bases and V 2 bases, and 15 bases lay outside the gene matches. The germline gives CDR1 ENHRY, CDR2 SYGVKD. Here the CDR3 reads CAISELEIRQGVREKLFF. The DNA for the CDR3 is TGTGCCATCAGTGAGCTCGAGATTAGACAGGGGGTGCGGGAAAAACTGTTTTTT.

The rearrangement links TRBV15 to TRBJ1-5; 8 positions agree with TRBD1. CDR3 length: 17 amino acids. V dropped 2 bases and J dropped 0; count of bases not matched to a gene: 6. CDR1 is LNHNV, CDR2 YYDKDF, per germline (reference sequence). CDR3 protein: CATSRQTGGYSNQPQHF. In DNA form, the CDR3 reads TGTGCCACCAGCAGACAAACAGGGGGTTATAGCAATCAGCCCCAGCATTTT. Full variable domain (missing parts from reference TRBV15 and TRBJ1-5): DAMVIQNPRYQVTQFGKPVTLSCSQTLNHNVMYWYQQKSSQAPKLLFHYYDKDFNNEADTPDNFQSRRPNTSFCFLDIRSPGLGDTAMYLCATSRQTGGYSNQPQHFGDGTRLSIL.

V usage is TRBV11-2 and J usage is TRBJ2-7; possible D gene TRBD2, 5 bases. The CDR3 runs to 16 residues. Germline V CDR1 and CDR2: SGHAT, FQNNGV. Deletions cut 0 bases from V and 3 bases from J, with 15 bases between. The CDR3 region is CASSLDELPRGYEQYF. The CDR3 nucleotides are TGTGCCAGCAGCTTAGACGAGCTCCCACGGGGCTACGAGCAGTACTTC.

The chain couples TRBV5-1 to TRBJ2-3; TRBD2 matches at 9 bases. The trim removed 4 bases at V and 0 bases at J, leaving 3 bases unmatched. Germline V lookup: CDR1 SGHRS, CDR2 YFSETQ. CDR3 length equals 15 residues. CDR3 bases: TGCGCCAGCAGCCTCACTAGCGGGAGCACAGATACGCAGTATTTT. It codes for CASSLTSGSTDTQYF.

V and J are TRBV5-1 and TRBJ1-2; 7 bases are a match to TRBD1. From germline, CDR1 is SGHRS and CDR2 YFSETQ. The CDR3 spans 12 residues. Trimming removed 2 bases from V and 6 bases from J; junction bases left unmatched: 1. Here the CDR3 DNA reads TGCGCCAGCAGCTTTACAGGGGATGGCTACACCTTC. It specifies CASSFTGDGYTF. The whole variable domain, filled in from reference TRBV5-1 and TRBJ1-2, reads KAGVTQTPRYLIKTRGQQVTLSCSPISGHRSVSWYQQTPGQGLQFLFEYFSETQRNKGNFPGRFSGRQFSNSRSEMNVSTLELGDSALYLCASSFTGDGYTFGSGTRLTVV.

This clone has a single count. V usage is TRBV24-1 and J usage is TRBJ2-3; TRBD2 matches at 7 bases. CDR1 is KGHDR and CDR2 is SFDVKD in the germline V gene. CDR3 length equals 15 residues. V trimming: 5 bases; J trimming: 5 bases; junction bases outside the gene matches: 9. CDR3 sequence (DNA): TGTGCCACCAGTGTTGGCGGGAGTGGGATAGATACGCAGTATTTT. It encodes CATSVGGSGIDTQYF.

CDR3 in amino acids: CASRRGLGNTIYF. DNA for the CDR3: TGTGCCAGTAGACGGGGACTTGGAAACACCATATATTTT. The V gene is TRBV6-5, the J gene TRBJ1-3, with a possible D match to TRBD1 (5 bases). CDR1 is MNHEY and CDR2 is SVGAGI in the germline V gene. V lost 9 bases to trimming and J lost 3 bases, with 12 bases between them. The CDR3 covers 13 residues.

This chain uses TRBV2 with TRBJ1-5; D possibly corresponds to TRBD1 (6 bases). The V end lost 7 bases, the J end lost 8 bases, and 18 bases lay between the germline ends. Germline V gene sequence: CDR1 SNHLY, CDR2 FYNNEI. The CDR3 runs 14 residues. The CDR3 DNA sequence: TGTGCCAGCAAACAGGACAGCCCAATTGAGCCCCAGCATTTT. It yields the protein CASKQDSPIEPQHF.

This chain uses TRBV6-4 with TRBJ2-3; TRBD2 aligns across 8 bases. With 8 bases clipped from V and 4 bases from J, the junction kept 8 bases outside the gene matches. This CDR3 comprises 14 residues. Germline V gives CDR1 MRHNA, CDR2 SNTAGT. The CDR3 DNA reads TGTGCCAGCCGGAGCGGGAGTTCGGCAGATACGCAGTATTTT. This encodes CASRSGSSADTQYF.